The 2 T cell receptor beta chains reported below all come from one sample, sequenced in a study of regulatory T cells in long-lasting Graves disease. Noted time point: persistent/refractory GD, antithyroid drugs over 5 years with positive TRAb. The TCR library was prepared using RNA isolated from PBMCs. In building TCR beta libraries, iRepertoire HTBI primers were used together with Arm-PCR of CDR3 regions. A single record per CDR3 protein comes from TCRdb applying MiXCR to the multiplex PCR reads. The sample has about 400,000 distinct CDR3 sequences; under 25% are singletons. This specimen was peripheral blood mononuclear cells (PBMCs), taken when the disease was refractory, from a patient treated with antithyroid drugs. The source of these receptors is a female donor with Graves disease.

The chain has TRBV6-1 and TRBJ1-1; 7 bases agree with TRBD1. The CDR3 contains 14 residues. Germline trimming cut 3 bases from V and 11 bases from J; bases unmatched to any gene: 12. Germline V gene lookup returns CDR1 MNHNS and CDR2 SASEGT. The CDR3 DNA follows: TGTGCCAGCAGTGACGCACAGGGGCTGCGGGGCGCTTTCTTT. It codes for CASSDAQGLRGAFF.

This clonotype was seen only a few times. The chain employs TRBV6-5 and TRBJ2-1, with D uncertain. This CDR3 has 15 residues. V was clipped by 4 bases and J by 0 bases, with 10 bases between them. CDR1 is MNHEY and CDR2 is SVGAGI in the germline V gene. The CDR3 DNA is TGTGCCAGCAGTTCCCTACCGAGCTCCTACAATGAGCAGTTCTTC. This sequence encodes CASSSLPSSYNEQFF.